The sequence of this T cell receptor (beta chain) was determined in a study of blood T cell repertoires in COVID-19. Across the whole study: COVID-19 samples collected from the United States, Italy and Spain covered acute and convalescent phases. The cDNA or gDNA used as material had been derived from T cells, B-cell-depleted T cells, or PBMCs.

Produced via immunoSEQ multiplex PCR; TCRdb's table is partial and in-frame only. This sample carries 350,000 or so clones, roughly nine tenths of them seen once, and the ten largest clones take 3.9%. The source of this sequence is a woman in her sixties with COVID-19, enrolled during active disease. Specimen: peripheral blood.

The CDR3 reads CASSPGTGLSGEKLFF. CDR3 coding DNA: TGTGCCAGCAGTCCCGGGACAGGCCTTTCGGGTGAAAAACTGTTTTTT. The V gene is TRBV27, the J gene TRBJ1-4; 8 bases fit TRBD1. The CDR3 totals 16 residues. Germline-derived CDR1 and CDR2 are MNHEY and SMNVEV (reference sequence). The trim removed 5 bases at V and 7 bases at J, leaving 12 bases unmatched. The complete variable domain, with remaining parts taken from reference TRBV27 and TRBJ1-4, reads EAQVTQNPRYLITVTGKKLTVTCSQNMNHEYMSWYRQDPGLGLRQIYYSMNVEVTDKGDVPEGYKVSRKEKRNFPLILESPSPNQTSLYFCASSPGTGLSGEKLFFGSGTQLSVL.